This T cell receptor beta chain stems from a study of PD-1 blockade in classical Hodgkin lymphoma. This clone was detected only once. There was relapse after autologous stem cell transplantation in every patient, and there was variation in brentuximab vedotin exposure. J lost 5 bases, V lost 0 bases, and 5 bases had no gene match. This CDR3 region has 15 residues. The germline gives CDR1 MNHEY, CDR2 SVGAGI. Assay: immunoSEQ multiplex PCR; the TCRdb copy retains only in-frame clones and omits some. Here the sample spans over 20,000 clones, approximately 74% being singletons. This clonotype was sampled from a human donor with classical Hodgkin lymphoma. The chain recombines TRBV6-5 with TRBJ2-7; 9 bases are a match to TRBD1. This specimen consisted of peripheral blood mononuclear cells (PBMCs), obtained at baseline. CDR3 in DNA: TGTGCCAGCAGTTACTCCGGGACAGGGAGGGACGAGCAGTACTTC. It specifies CASSYSGTGRDEQYF.